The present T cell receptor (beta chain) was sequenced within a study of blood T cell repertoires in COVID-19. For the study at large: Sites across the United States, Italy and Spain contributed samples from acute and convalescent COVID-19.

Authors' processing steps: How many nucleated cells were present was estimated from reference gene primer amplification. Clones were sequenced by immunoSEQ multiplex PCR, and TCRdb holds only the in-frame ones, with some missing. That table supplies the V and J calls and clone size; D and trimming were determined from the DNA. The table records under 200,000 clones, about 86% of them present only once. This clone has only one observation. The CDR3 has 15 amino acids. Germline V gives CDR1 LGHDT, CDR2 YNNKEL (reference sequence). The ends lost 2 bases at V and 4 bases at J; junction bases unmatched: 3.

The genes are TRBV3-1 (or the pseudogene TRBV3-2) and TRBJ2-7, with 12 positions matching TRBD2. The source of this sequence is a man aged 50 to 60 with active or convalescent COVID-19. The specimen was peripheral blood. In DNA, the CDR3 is TGTGCCAGCAGCCAACTAGCGGGAGGGCCTTACGAGCAGTACTTC. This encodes CASSQLAGGPYEQYF.